These 10 T cell receptor beta chains were sequenced from one sample in a study of T-cell reconstitution after alpha-beta-depleted transplantation in children. The TCRbeta library was prepared with unique molecular identifiers. TCRdb fed the PCR reads into MiXCR, producing one record per CDR3 protein. Of roughly 500,000 distinct CDR3 sequences listed, approximately 32% are singletons. This sample comprised PBMCs from the stem cell graft donor, obtained from the stem cell graft. The receptor set was obtained from a human donor who donated a stem cell graft to a child with aplastic anemia.

The CDR3 sequence: CASSLTGGWPQHF. DNA for the CDR3: TGCGCCAGCAGCTTGACAGGGGGTTGGCCCCAGCATTTT. This sequence joins TRBV5-1 and TRBJ1-5, with 8 nucleotides matching TRBD1. J was trimmed by 9 bases and V by 1 base; bases with no gene match: 3. This CDR3 comprises 13 residues. Germline loops: CDR1 SGHRS, CDR2 YFSETQ.

The chain combines TRBV20-1 with TRBJ1-1; no reliable D call. Germline V lookup: CDR1 DFQATT, CDR2 SNEGSKA (reference sequence). V lost 0 bases and J 4 bases, leaving 15 bases between the germline ends. The CDR3 extends over 15 amino acids. In DNA, the CDR3 is TGCAGTGCTAGAGATACTTATTCGGGAAGCACTGAAGCTTTCTTT. This codes for CSARDTYSGSTEAFF.

V and J are TRBV7-2 and TRBJ2-1, with D uncertain. This CDR3 comprises 11 residues. Trimming left V 3 bases short and J 8 bases short, with 5 bases between. Germline values: CDR1 SGHTA, CDR2 FQGNSA. DNA for the CDR3: TGTGCCAGCAGCTTGGGTCATGAGCAGTTCTTC. As protein: CASSLGHEQFF.

The J gene is TRBJ2-2, the V gene TRBV5-1; the match to TRBD1 covers 7 bases. Losses at the gene ends were 4 bases for V and 3 bases for J; bases not matched to a gene: 6. Per germline, CDR1 SGHRS and CDR2 YFSETQ. This CDR3 region has 15 residues. The chain's CDR3 is CASSLTGVDTGELFF. The CDR3 DNA is TGCGCCAGCAGCCTCACAGGGGTGGACACCGGGGAGCTGTTTTTT.

The rearrangement links TRBV12-3 or TRBV12-4 to TRBJ2-1, with TRBD2 matching over 7 bases. The CDR3 covers 15 residues. Trimming took 5 bases from V and 4 from J; bases not matched to a gene: 8. The CDR3 region is CASSPAGTGYNEQFF. Written as DNA, the CDR3 is TGTGCCAGCAGTCCAGCGGGAACGGGTTACAATGAGCAGTTCTTC.

Turning to this clonotype: At one of its ends the junction is not consistent with the germline gene, which may arise from a read error. The chain joins TRBV28 to TRBJ2-1, with TRBD2 matching 11 bases. The CDR3 consists of 14 residues. CDR1 and CDR2 from the germline V gene are MDHEN and SYDVKM. The CDR3, as DNA: TGTGCCAGCAGTTTATTAGCGGGAGGGCCAGGTTCACTCTTC. Amino acid sequence: CASSLLAGGPGSLF.

The chain carries TRBV7-2 and TRBJ2-5; 13 nucleotides line up with TRBD2. With V trimmed by 5 bases and J by 6 bases, 6 bases remained unmatched. Germline loops: CDR1 SGHTA, CDR2 FQGNSA. The CDR3 has 15 amino acids. Written as DNA, the CDR3 is TGTGCCAGCAGCCCAGGACTAGCGGGAGAAAAGACCCAGTACTTC. This codes for CASSPGLAGEKTQYF.

On this clonotype: A junction end diverges from the germline sequence, so it may reflect a read error. This chain links TRBV6-2 or TRBV6-3 with TRBJ1-5, with unresolved D. Germline CDR1 and CDR2: MNHEY and SVGEGT. This CDR3 is 14 amino acids long. The CDR3 protein is CASSRGLGNQPQHF. In nucleotides, the CDR3 is TGTGCCAGCAGCCGAGGACTTGGCAACCAGCCCCAGCATTTT.

This clonotype was found a few times. The chain has TRBV12-3 or TRBV12-4 and TRBJ2-3; 9 bases fit TRBD1. V lost 4 bases, J lost 0 bases, and 8 bases stayed unmatched. The CDR3 sequence is 17 residues long. CDR3 sequence (DNA): TGTGCCAGCAGTTGGAGACAGGGGGAAAGAAGCACAGATACGCAGTATTTT. Translating gives CASSWRQGERSTDTQYF.

The rearrangement joins TRBV10-3 to TRBJ2-1; 13 bases line up with TRBD2. J lost 8 bases, V lost 2 bases, and 9 bases had no gene match. Germline CDR1 and CDR2: ENHRY and SYGVKD. The CDR3 totals 17 residues. CDR3 sequence: CAISERTSGSFGDEQFF. In DNA form, the CDR3 reads TGTGCCATCAGTGAGAGGACTAGCGGGAGTTTCGGTGATGAGCAGTTCTTC.